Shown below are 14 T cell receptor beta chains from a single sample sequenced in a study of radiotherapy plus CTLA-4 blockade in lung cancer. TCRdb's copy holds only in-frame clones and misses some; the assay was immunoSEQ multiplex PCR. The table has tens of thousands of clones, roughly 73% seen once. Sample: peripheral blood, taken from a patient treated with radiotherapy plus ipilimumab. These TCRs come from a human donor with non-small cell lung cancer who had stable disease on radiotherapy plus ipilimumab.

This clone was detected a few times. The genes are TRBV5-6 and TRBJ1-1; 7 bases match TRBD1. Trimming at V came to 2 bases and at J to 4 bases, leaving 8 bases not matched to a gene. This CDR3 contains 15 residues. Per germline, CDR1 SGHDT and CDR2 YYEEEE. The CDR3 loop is CASSLFQGVTTEAFF. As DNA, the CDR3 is TGTGCCAGCAGCTTATTTCAGGGGGTGACCACTGAAGCTTTCTTT.

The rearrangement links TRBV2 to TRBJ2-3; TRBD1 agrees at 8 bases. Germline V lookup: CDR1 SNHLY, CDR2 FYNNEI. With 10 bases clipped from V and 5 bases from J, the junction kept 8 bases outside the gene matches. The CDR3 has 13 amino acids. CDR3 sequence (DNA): TGTGCCATCGCGGACAGGGTCGAAGATACGCAGTATTTT. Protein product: CAIADRVEDTQYF.

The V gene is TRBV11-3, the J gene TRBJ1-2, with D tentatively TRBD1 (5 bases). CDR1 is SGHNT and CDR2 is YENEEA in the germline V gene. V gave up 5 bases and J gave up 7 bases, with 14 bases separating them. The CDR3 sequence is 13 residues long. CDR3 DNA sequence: TGTGCCAGCAGCCTCCGAACGGGGGGTGGCTACACCTTC. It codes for CASSLRTGGGYTF.

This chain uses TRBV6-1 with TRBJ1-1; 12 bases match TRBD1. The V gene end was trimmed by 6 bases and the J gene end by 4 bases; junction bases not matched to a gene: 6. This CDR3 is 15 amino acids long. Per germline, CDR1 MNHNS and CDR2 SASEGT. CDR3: CASRTGTGGLTEAFF. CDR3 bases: TGTGCCAGCAGGACCGGGACAGGGGGCCTCACTGAAGCTTTCTTT.

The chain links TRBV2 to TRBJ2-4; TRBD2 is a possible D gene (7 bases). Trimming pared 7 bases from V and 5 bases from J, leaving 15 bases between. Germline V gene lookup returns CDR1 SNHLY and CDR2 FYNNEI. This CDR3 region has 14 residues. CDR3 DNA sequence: TGTGCCAGCACCTTCGGGGGGCTCGAAAACATTCAGTACTTC. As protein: CASTFGGLENIQYF.

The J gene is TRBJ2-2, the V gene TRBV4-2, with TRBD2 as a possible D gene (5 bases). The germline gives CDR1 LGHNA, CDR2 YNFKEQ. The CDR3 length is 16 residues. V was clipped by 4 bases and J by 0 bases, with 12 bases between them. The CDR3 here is CASSLEPAANTGELFF. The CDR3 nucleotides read TGTGCCAGCAGCCTCGAGCCAGCGGCGAACACCGGGGAGCTGTTTTTT.

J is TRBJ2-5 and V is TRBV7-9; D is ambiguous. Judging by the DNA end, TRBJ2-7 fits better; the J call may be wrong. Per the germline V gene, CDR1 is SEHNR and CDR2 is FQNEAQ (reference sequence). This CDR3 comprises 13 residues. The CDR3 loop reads CASSPRGPYEQYF. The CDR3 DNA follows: TGTGCCAGCAGCCCCCGCGGTCCCTACGAGCAGTACTTC.

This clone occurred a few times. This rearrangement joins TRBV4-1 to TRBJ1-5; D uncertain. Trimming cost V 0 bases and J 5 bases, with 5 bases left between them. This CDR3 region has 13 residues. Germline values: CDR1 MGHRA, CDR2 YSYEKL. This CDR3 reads CASSQDYHQPQHF. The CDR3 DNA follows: TGCGCCAGCAGCCAAGATTACCATCAGCCCCAGCATTTT.

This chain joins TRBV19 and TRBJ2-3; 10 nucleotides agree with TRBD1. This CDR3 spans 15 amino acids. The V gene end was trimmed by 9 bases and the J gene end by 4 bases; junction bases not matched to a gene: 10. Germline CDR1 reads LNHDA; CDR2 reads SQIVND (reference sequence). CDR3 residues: CASGDRGRSADTQYF. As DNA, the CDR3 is TGTGCCAGCGGGGACAGGGGCAGAAGCGCAGATACGCAGTATTTT.

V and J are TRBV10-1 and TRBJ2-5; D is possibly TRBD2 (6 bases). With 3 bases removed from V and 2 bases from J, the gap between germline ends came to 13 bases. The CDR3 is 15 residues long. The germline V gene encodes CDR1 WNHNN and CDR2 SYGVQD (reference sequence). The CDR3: CASSDGSLPQETQYF. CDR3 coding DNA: TGCGCCAGCAGTGACGGGAGTTTGCCGCAAGAGACCCAGTACTTC.

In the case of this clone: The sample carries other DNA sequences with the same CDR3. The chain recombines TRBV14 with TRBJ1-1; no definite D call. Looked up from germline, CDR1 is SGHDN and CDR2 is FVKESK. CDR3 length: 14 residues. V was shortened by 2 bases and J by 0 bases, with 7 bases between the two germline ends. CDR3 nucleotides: TGTGCCAGCAGCCAACCGGGGATGAACACTGAAGCTTTCTTT. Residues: CASSQPGMNTEAFF. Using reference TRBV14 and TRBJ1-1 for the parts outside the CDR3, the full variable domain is EAGVTQFPSHSVIEKGQTVTLRCDPISGHDNLYWYRRVMGKEIKFLLHFVKESKQDESGMPNNRFLAERTGGTYSTLKVQPAELEDSGVYFCASSQPGMNTEAFFGQGTRLTVV.

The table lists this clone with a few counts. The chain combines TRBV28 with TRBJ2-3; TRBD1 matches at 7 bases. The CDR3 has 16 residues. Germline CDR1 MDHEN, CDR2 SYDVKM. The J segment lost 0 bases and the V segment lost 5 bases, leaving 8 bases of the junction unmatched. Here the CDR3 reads CASSDPGQRSTDTQYF. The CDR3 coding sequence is TGTGCCAGCAGTGATCCGGGACAGAGAAGCACAGATACGCAGTATTTT.

DNA for the CDR3: TGTGCCAGCAGCTTAGCTAGCGGGACCTACAATGAGCAGTTCTTC. This encodes CASSLASGTYNEQFF. V is TRBV7-2 and J is TRBJ2-1, with 8 bases identical to TRBD2. This CDR3 is 15 amino acids long. Germline CDR1 SGHTA, CDR2 FQGNSA. The junction had 0 bases not matched to a gene; V was cut back by 0 bases and J by 2 bases.

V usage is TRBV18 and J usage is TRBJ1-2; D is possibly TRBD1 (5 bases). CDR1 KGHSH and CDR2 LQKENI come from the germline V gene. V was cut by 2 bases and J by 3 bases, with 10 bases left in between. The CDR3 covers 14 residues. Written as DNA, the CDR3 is TGTGCCAGCTCACCAGGGACGACCGACTATGGCTACACCTTC. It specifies CASSPGTTDYGYTF.